What follows describes a single T cell receptor beta chain. This sample was included in a study of cytomegalovirus exposure and HLA in healthy donors. Primers included in the PCR were 60 Vbeta and 13 Jbeta primers. Original handling: In a later analysis, the count reached some 75 million unique TCR beta chains, with around 11 million shared. This table comes from immunoSEQ multiplex PCR, and its TCRdb copy is limited to in-frame clones, with some not included. V, J and clone size are those of that table, while D and trimming were read from the DNA. The profile shows more than 85,000 clones, 76% of them singletons. The sample taken for sequencing was PBMCs. This TCR was sampled from a middle-aged man in good health and CMV-seropositive.

CDR3: CAISATRGAYNEQFF. DNA for the CDR3: TGTGCCATCAGCGCGACCCGGGGGGCCTACAATGAGCAGTTCTTC. J is TRBJ2-1 and V is TRBV10-3, with TRBD2 matching over 7 bases. Germline V lookup: CDR1 ENHRY, CDR2 SYGVKD. V shed 6 bases and J 2 bases; nucleotides not matched to a gene: 7. The CDR3 length is 15 residues.